This T cell receptor (beta chain) was sequenced for a study of CD8 T cells in Susac syndrome. In contrast to the negatively isolated CD8+ and CD4+ T cells, TEMRA cells were FACS-enriched. V shed 10 bases, J shed 6 bases, and the junction held 7 bases outside the gene matches. The CDR3 has 12 amino acids. Germline V gene lookup returns CDR1 SEHNR and CDR2 FQNEAQ (reference sequence). Random-hexamer reverse transcription was applied to 0.5 to 1 ug RNA. The method of amplification for TCR beta CDR3 was immunoSEQ multiplex PCR, covering 54 Vbeta and 13 Jbeta. MiXCR, run by TCRdb on the immunoSEQ multiplex PCR reads, gives a single entry per CDR3 protein. The repertoire holds 200,000 to 250,000 distinct CDR3 sequences, with more than 85% as singletons.

Sample: CD8+ T cells from PBMCs. This sequence originates from a human donor with multiple sclerosis. V gene TRBV7-9 combines with J gene TRBJ1-1; 8 bases map to TRBD1. The CDR3 protein is CATGQGGAEAFF. The CDR3 bases are TGTGCCACCGGACAGGGCGGCGCTGAAGCTTTCTTT.